Below are 30 T cell receptor beta chains sequenced from a single sample in a study of cytomegalovirus exposure and HLA in healthy donors. TCRdb's copy holds only in-frame clones and misses some; the assay was immunoSEQ multiplex PCR. The sample consists of a few hundred thousand clones, 90% of them appearing once. The sample was PBMCs. These receptors were taken from a woman under 30 in good health and CMV-seronegative.

This rearrangement joins TRBV28 to TRBJ1-5; tentatively, D is TRBD1 (5 bases). CDR1 is MDHEN and CDR2 is SYDVKM in the germline V gene. V dropped 6 bases and J dropped 4 bases, with 10 bases sitting between them. The CDR3 runs 13 residues. The CDR3 DNA reads TGTGCCAGCAGCCGGGACTTTAATCAGCCCCAGCATTTT. Translating gives CASSRDFNQPQHF. Based on the CDR3 plus reference TRBV28 and TRBJ1-5, the full variable domain is DVKVTQSSRYLVKRTGEKVFLECVQDMDHENMFWYRQDPGLGLRLIYFSYDVKMKEKGDIPEGYSVSREKKERFSLILESASTNQTSMYLCASSRDFNQPQHFGDGTRLSIL.

This clone was counted a single time. The V call is TRBV10-1, the J call TRBJ2-2; D not resolved. The germline V and J ends were trimmed by 0 bases and 7 bases, with 9 bases remaining between them. Looked up from germline, CDR1 is WNHNN and CDR2 is SYGVQD (reference sequence). The CDR3 covers 14 residues. The CDR3 DNA follows: TGCGCCAGCAGTGAGTCGAATTTCGGCGGGGAGCTGTTTTTT. Translated, it gives CASSESNFGGELFF.

The chain employs TRBV9 and TRBJ2-3, with D tentatively TRBD2 (6 bases). The germline V and J ends were trimmed by 7 bases and 5 bases, with 8 bases remaining between them. Germline loops: CDR1 SGDLS, CDR2 YYNGEE. CDR3 length: 11 amino acids. The DNA for the CDR3 is TGTGCCAGCGAGCGGGTAGATACGCAGTATTTT. Its protein product is CASERVDTQYF.

For the CDR3, the DNA is TGTGCCAGCAGCTTAAGTTTCGGACAGTTAAACACCGGGGAGCTGTTTTTT. Translating it yields CASSLSFGQLNTGELFF. The V and J genes are TRBV11-2 and TRBJ2-2; D may be TRBD1 (6 bases). V lost 2 bases to trimming and J lost 2 bases, with 15 bases between them. The CDR3 is 17 amino acids. Per the germline V gene, CDR1 is SGHAT and CDR2 is FQNNGV.

This sequence joins TRBV6-1 and TRBJ1-5; 7 bases fit TRBD1. The CDR3 runs to 15 residues. Germline trimming cut 5 bases from V and 5 bases from J; bases unmatched to any gene: 9. Germline CDR1 MNHNS, CDR2 SASEGT. The CDR3 DNA follows: TGTGCCAGCAGTTTAACCGACAGGGTAGATCAGCCCCAGCATTTT. Encoded protein: CASSLTDRVDQPQHF.

V is TRBV10-1 and J is TRBJ1-1; D remains unclear. There are 11 residues in the CDR3. V lost 2 bases to trimming and J lost 10 bases, with 8 bases between them. CDR1 is WNHNN, CDR2 SYGVQD, per germline (reference sequence). CDR3 loop: CASSEAGRAFF. The CDR3 nucleotides read TGCGCCAGCAGTGAGGCCGGTAGAGCTTTCTTT.

The J gene is TRBJ1-2, the V gene TRBV25-1; TRBD1 aligns across 7 bases. The length of the CDR3 is 14 residues. In germline, CDR1 is MGHDK, CDR2 SYGVNS. J lost 2 bases, V lost 3 bases, and 3 bases had no gene match. CDR3 sequence: CASSDEGANYGYTF. Written as DNA, the CDR3 is TGTGCCAGCAGTGATGAGGGGGCGAACTATGGCTACACCTTC.

This clone was detected once. The chain carries TRBV9 and TRBJ2-5; 9 bases fit TRBD1. CDR3 length: 15 residues. Unmatched junction bases numbered 6, after V lost 3 bases and J lost 3 bases. CDR1 is SGDLS, CDR2 YYNGEE, per germline. This chain's CDR3 is CASSAGQGRKETQYF. CDR3 coding DNA: TGTGCCAGCAGCGCAGGACAGGGGAGAAAAGAGACCCAGTACTTC.

The genes are TRBV4-2 and TRBJ1-2; 8 bases are shared with TRBD1. This CDR3 contains 14 residues. The V gene end was trimmed by 0 bases and the J gene end by 6 bases; junction bases not matched to a gene: 3. Germline CDR1 is LGHNA and CDR2 is YNFKEQ. The CDR3 loop reads CASSQEAGGDGYTF. In DNA, the CDR3 is TGTGCCAGCAGCCAAGAGGCAGGGGGCGATGGCTACACCTTC.

The CDR3 sequence is CASSEARPWEQYV. The CDR3 DNA is TGTGCCAGCAGTGAAGCTCGTCCGTGGGAGCAGTACGTC. The chain has TRBV6-1 and TRBJ2-7; D gene uncertain. This CDR3 is 13 amino acids long. The V and J ends lost 0 bases and 7 bases respectively, with 10 bases between them. Germline V gives CDR1 MNHNS, CDR2 SASEGT.

The chain couples TRBV5-6 to TRBJ1-5; D might be TRBD1 (5 bases). The CDR3 runs to 16 residues. The germline CDR1 and CDR2 sequences are SGHDT and YYEEEE. V shed 1 base and J shed 3 bases, with 14 bases lying between them. DNA for the CDR3: TGTGCCAGCAGCTTGCGGACAATACGTACCAATCAGCCCCAGCATTTT. Translation: CASSLRTIRTNQPQHF. Looking up the rest from reference TRBV5-6 and TRBJ1-5 gives the full variable domain: DAGVTQSPTHLIKTRGQQVTLRCSPKSGHDTVSWYQQALGQGPQFIFQYYEEEERQRGNFPDRFSGHQFPNYSSELNVNALLLGDSALYLCASSLRTIRTNQPQHFGDGTRLSIL.

The chain carries TRBV27 and TRBJ2-1; 10 bases agree with TRBD2. CDR1 and CDR2 from the germline V gene are MNHEY and SMNVEV (reference sequence). This CDR3 is built from 15 residues. V shed 7 bases, J shed 3 bases, and the junction held 6 bases outside the gene matches. The DNA of the CDR3 is TGTGCCAGCACGACGCTAGCGGGGGACTACAATGAGCAGTTCTTC. This sequence encodes CASTTLAGDYNEQFF.

This clone was recorded a few times. J is TRBJ1-2 and V is TRBV2; the match to TRBD1 covers 9 bases. Germline V lookup: CDR1 SNHLY, CDR2 FYNNEI. The V gene end was trimmed by 3 bases and the J gene end by 2 bases; junction bases not matched to a gene: 4. The CDR3 contains 15 residues. The CDR3 DNA reads as TGTGCCAGCAGTGAGGGACAGGGACTGAACTATGGCTACACCTTC. Amino acids: CASSEGQGLNYGYTF. Together with reference TRBV2 and TRBJ1-2, the CDR3 gives the full variable domain: EPEVTQTPSHQVTQMGQEVILRCVPISNHLYFYWYRQILGQKVEFLVSFYNNEISEKSEIFDDQFSVERPDGSNFTLKIRSTKLEDSAMYFCASSEGQGLNYGYTFGSGTRLTVV.

This chain uses TRBV9 with TRBJ1-2; D is perhaps TRBD1 (5 bases). Germline CDR1 SGDLS, CDR2 YYNGEE. V shed 2 bases and J shed 5 bases, with 22 bases lying between them. CDR3 length: 17 residues. The CDR3 sequence: CASSVHSQGAFDYGYTF. Here the CDR3 DNA reads TGTGCCAGCAGCGTCCACAGCCAAGGGGCTTTCGATTATGGCTACACCTTC.

The rearrangement links TRBV4-1 to TRBJ2-7, with D hard to call. This CDR3 is built from 16 residues. Between the trimmed V and J ends, which lost 2 bases and 5 bases, there was a span of 19 bases. Germline V gene data show CDR1 as MGHRA and CDR2 as YSYEKL. The CDR3 is CASSQNPRQALDEQYF. For the CDR3, the DNA is TGCGCCAGCAGCCAAAATCCACGCCAGGCCTTGGACGAGCAGTACTTC.

The J gene is TRBJ2-2, the V gene TRBV28; the match to TRBD1 covers 7 bases. CDR1 is MDHEN, CDR2 SYDVKM, per germline. J gave up 3 bases and V 6 bases, and 4 bases lay outside the gene matches. The CDR3 loop spans 14 amino acids. The CDR3 is CASRQTGDTGELFF. The CDR3 DNA is TGTGCCAGCAGGCAAACAGGGGACACCGGGGAGCTGTTTTTT.

A single count supports this clone. This chain links TRBV7-2 with TRBJ1-4; D unresolved. Trimming took 0 bases from V and 8 from J, leaving 25 bases between them. The CDR3 is 19 amino acids. The germline CDR1 and CDR2 sequences are SGHTA and FQGNSA. The CDR3 DNA sequence: TGTGCCAGCAGCTTAGCCCTTTCTCTTATTCCAGGTTTTGTGGAAAAACTGTTTTTT. Residues: CASSLALSLIPGFVEKLFF.

This chain connects TRBV10-3 to TRBJ1-4; maybe TRBD1 (6 bases). The CDR3 has 14 residues. Germline V gene data show CDR1 as ENHRY and CDR2 as SYGVKD. The V end was cut by 8 bases, the J end by 8 bases, with 18 bases between. CDR3 region: CAISWGQSGEKLFF. The CDR3 bases are TGTGCCATCTCGTGGGGACAATCGGGCGAAAAACTGTTTTTT.

The chain combines TRBV10-3 with TRBJ2-6, with a weak D call TRBD2 (5 bases). The germline V gene has CDR1 ENHRY and CDR2 SYGVKD. Trimming pared 4 bases from V and 4 bases from J, leaving 11 bases between. This CDR3 is built from 15 residues. The CDR3 DNA is TGTGCCATCAGTGGGACTGCACTCGGGGCCAACGTCCTGACTTTC. Amino acids: CAISGTALGANVLTF.

This rearrangement joins TRBV28 to TRBJ2-1; D remains ambiguous. The germline V gene has CDR1 MDHEN and CDR2 SYDVKM. Deletions cut 3 bases from V and 6 bases from J, with 15 bases between. CDR3 size: 15 residues. DNA for the CDR3: TGTGCCAGCAGTTTCGACTCGTACGCTCGCAATGAGCAGTTCTTC. This sequence encodes CASSFDSYARNEQFF.

The rearrangement uses TRBV11-2 and TRBJ2-5; 7 bases align to TRBD2. V shed 3 bases and J 0 bases; nucleotides not matched to a gene: 4. Germline lookup yields CDR1 SGHAT and CDR2 FQNNGV. The length of the CDR3 is 15 residues. CDR3 amino acids: CASSLGGEDQETQYF. CDR3 DNA: TGTGCCAGCAGCTTGGGGGGGGAAGACCAAGAGACCCAGTACTTC.

The chain uses TRBV28 and TRBJ2-7, with TRBD1 matching over 10 bases. V shed 7 bases, J shed 2 bases, and the junction held 8 bases outside the gene matches. Germline lookup yields CDR1 MDHEN and CDR2 SYDVKM. The CDR3 is 15 amino acids. The CDR3 reads CASTTPGQGTYEQYF. The CDR3 nucleotides read TGTGCCAGCACCACTCCGGGACAGGGGACCTACGAGCAGTACTTC.

The chain is built from TRBV4-1 and TRBJ1-5; D not certain. The germline V gene encodes CDR1 MGHRA and CDR2 YSYEKL. Trimming removed 0 bases from V and 4 bases from J, with 7 bases in between. This CDR3 has 14 residues. The CDR3 DNA sequence: TGCGCCAGCAGCCAAGAATATTTAAATCAGCCCCAGCATTTT. Translated: CASSQEYLNQPQHF.

V gene TRBV11-2 combines with J gene TRBJ1-2; 7 nucleotides match TRBD1. The CDR3 has 14 amino acids. The J segment lost 8 bases and the V segment lost 4 bases, leaving 10 bases of the junction unmatched. The V gene's germline CDR1 is SGHAT and CDR2 FQNNGV. The CDR3 sequence is CASSSPSQGRGYTF. CDR3 bases: TGTGCCAGCAGCTCACCCTCACAGGGGAGAGGCTACACCTTC. Variable domain in full (rest from reference TRBV11-2 and TRBJ1-2): EAGVAQSPRYKIIEKRQSVAFWCNPISGHATLYWYQQILGQGPKLLIQFQNNGVVDDSQLPKDRFSAERLKGVDSTLKIQPAKLEDSAVYLCASSSPSQGRGYTFGSGTRLTVV.

This chain links TRBV7-9 with TRBJ1-6, with 11 bases lining up with TRBD1. From germline, CDR1 is SEHNR and CDR2 FQNEAQ (reference sequence). The CDR3 contains 17 residues. Trimming removed 5 bases from V and 9 bases from J; junction bases left unmatched: 12. CDR3 DNA: TGTGCCAGCAGCACCGGGACAGGGGGTTCATTCTCTTCACCCCTCCACTTT. Its protein is CASSTGTGGSFSSPLHF.

The chain joins TRBV27 to TRBJ1-5; D possibly corresponds to TRBD1 (5 bases). Germline V gene sequence: CDR1 MNHEY, CDR2 SMNVEV (reference sequence). V was clipped by 2 bases and J by 3 bases, with 14 bases between them. The CDR3 length is 16 residues. As DNA, the CDR3 is TGTGCCAGCAGTTTACTGGGGAGGGGTGTCAATCAGCCCCAGCATTTT. It yields the protein CASSLLGRGVNQPQHF.

The V call is TRBV30, the J call TRBJ1-3; no clear D gene. Trimming removed 0 bases at V and 1 base at J, with 7 bases between. Germline-derived CDR1 and CDR2 are GTSNPN and SVGIG (reference sequence). This CDR3 contains 14 residues. The CDR3, as DNA: TGTGCCTGGAGTGTGTGGCCTTCTGGAAACACCATATATTTT. Translation: CAWSVWPSGNTIYF.

This clone occurred once. This chain connects TRBV5-1 to TRBJ2-1; maybe TRBD1 (6 bases). This CDR3 is built from 14 residues. V lost 0 bases and J lost 8, with 12 bases in between. Germline CDR1 is SGHRS and CDR2 is YFSETQ. In DNA, the CDR3 is TGCGCCAGCAGCTTGGGTCAGGGGACCGATGAGCAGTTCTTC. Translating gives CASSLGQGTDEQFF.

This rearrangement joins TRBV4-3 to TRBJ2-3; D perhaps matches TRBD1 (5 bases). Trimming pared 1 base from V and 0 bases from J, leaving 17 bases between. CDR3 length: 18 amino acids. Germline lookup yields CDR1 LGHNA and CDR2 YSLEER. The CDR3 spells CASSQAVQVIPSTDTQYF. The DNA for the CDR3 is TGCGCCAGCAGCCAAGCGGTACAGGTGATTCCTAGCACAGATACGCAGTATTTT.

The chain has TRBV6-4 and TRBJ2-1; TRBD2 aligns across 14 bases. Per germline, CDR1 MRHNA and CDR2 SNTAGT. The CDR3 covers 14 residues. Trimming at V came to 4 bases and at J to 8 bases, leaving 1 base not matched to a gene. The DNA of the CDR3 is TGTGCCAGCAGTGGGGGACTAGCGGGGGATGAGCAGTTCTTC. Its translation: CASSGGLAGDEQFF.